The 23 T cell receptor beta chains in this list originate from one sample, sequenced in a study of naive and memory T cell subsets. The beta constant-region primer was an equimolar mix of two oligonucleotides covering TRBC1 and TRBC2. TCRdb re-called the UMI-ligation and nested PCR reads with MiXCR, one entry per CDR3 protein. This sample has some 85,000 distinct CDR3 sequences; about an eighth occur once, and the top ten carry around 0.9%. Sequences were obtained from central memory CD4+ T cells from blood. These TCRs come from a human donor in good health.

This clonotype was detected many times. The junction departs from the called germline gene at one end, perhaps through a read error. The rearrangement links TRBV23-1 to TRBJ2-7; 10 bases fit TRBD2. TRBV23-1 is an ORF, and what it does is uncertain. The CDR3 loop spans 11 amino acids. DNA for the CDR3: TGCGCCAGCGGATCTCTAGCGGGAGATAACTTC. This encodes CASGSLAGDNF.

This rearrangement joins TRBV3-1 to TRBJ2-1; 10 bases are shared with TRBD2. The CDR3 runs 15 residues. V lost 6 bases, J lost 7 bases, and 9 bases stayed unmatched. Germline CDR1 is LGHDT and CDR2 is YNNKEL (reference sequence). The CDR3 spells CASSRTSGAGNEQFF. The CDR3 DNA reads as TGTGCCAGCAGTCGGACTAGCGGTGCAGGGAATGAGCAGTTCTTC.

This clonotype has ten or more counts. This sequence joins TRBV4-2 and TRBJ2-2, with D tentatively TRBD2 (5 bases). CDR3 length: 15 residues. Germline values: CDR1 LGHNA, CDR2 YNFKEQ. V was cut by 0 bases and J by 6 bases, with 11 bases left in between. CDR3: CASSQDLADPGELFF. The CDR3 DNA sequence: TGTGCCAGCAGCCAAGATCTAGCAGACCCCGGGGAGCTGTTTTTT.

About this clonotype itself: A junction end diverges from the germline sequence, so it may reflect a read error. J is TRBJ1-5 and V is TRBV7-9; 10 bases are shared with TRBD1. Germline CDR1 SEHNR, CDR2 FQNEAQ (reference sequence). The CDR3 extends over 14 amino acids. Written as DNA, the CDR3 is TGTGCCTGCAGCCGGGACAGGGGAGATCAGCCCCAGCATTTT. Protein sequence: CACSRDRGDQPQHF.

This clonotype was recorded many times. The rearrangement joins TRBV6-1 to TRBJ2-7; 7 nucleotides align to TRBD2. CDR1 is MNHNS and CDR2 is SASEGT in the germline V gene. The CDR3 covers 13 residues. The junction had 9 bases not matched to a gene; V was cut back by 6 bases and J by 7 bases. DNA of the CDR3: TGTGCCAGCAGCGCGCGGGAGAGAGGAGAGCAGTACTTC. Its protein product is CASSARERGEQYF.

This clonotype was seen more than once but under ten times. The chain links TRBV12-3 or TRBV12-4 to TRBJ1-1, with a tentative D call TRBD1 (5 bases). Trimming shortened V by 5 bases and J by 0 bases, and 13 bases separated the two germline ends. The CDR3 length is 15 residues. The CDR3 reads CASSPRRGMNTEAFF. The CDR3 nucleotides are TGTGCCAGCAGTCCACGACGGGGGATGAACACTGAAGCTTTCTTT.

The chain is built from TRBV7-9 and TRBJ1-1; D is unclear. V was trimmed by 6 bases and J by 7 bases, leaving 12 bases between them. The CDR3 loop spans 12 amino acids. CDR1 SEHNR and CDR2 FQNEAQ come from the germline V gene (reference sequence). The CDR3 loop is CASRRSSYEAFF. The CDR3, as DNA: TGTGCCAGCAGGCGCAGCTCCTATGAAGCTTTCTTT.

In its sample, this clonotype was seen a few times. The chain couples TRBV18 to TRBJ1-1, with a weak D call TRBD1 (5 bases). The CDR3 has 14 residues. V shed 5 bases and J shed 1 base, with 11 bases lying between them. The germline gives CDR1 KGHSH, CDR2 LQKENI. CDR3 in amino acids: CASSASGGNTEAFF. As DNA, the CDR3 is TGTGCCAGCTCAGCTTCCGGGGGGAACACTGAAGCTTTCTTT. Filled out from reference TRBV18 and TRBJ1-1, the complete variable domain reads NAGVMQNPRHLVRRRGQEARLRCSPMKGHSHVYWYRQLPEEGLKFMVYLQKENIIDESGMPKERFSAEFPKEGPSILRIQQVVRGDSAAYFCASSASGGNTEAFFGQGTRLTVV.

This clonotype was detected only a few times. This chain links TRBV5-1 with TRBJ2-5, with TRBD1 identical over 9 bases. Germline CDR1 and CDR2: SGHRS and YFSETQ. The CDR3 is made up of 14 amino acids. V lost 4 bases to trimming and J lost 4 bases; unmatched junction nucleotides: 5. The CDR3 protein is CASSAGTGRETQYF. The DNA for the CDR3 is TGCGCCAGCAGCGCCGGGACAGGGCGAGAGACCCAGTACTTC. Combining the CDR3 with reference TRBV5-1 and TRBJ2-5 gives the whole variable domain KAGVTQTPRYLIKTRGQQVTLSCSPISGHRSVSWYQQTPGQGLQFLFEYFSETQRNKGNFPGRFSGRQFSNSRSEMNVSTLELGDSALYLCASSAGTGRETQYFGPGTRLLVL.

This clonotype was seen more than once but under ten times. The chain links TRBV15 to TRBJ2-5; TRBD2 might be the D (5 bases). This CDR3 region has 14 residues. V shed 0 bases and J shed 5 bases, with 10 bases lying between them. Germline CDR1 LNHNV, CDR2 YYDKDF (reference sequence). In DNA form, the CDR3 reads TGTGCCACCAGCAGAGATCGTGGCGGGGAGACCCAGTACTTC. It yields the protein CATSRDRGGETQYF.

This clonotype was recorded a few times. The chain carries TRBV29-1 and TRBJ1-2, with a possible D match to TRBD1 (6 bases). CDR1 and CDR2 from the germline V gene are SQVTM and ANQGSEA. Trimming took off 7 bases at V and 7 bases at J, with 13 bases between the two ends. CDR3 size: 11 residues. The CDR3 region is CSGEARGGYTF. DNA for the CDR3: TGCAGCGGCGAGGCCAGGGGTGGCTACACCTTC.

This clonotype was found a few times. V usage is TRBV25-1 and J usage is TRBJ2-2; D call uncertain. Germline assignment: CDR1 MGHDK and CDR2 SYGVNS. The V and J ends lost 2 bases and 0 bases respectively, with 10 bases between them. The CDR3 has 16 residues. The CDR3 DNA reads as TGTGCCAGCAGTGAACGGTCAGGACCGAACACCGGGGAGCTGTTTTTT. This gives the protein CASSERSGPNTGELFF.

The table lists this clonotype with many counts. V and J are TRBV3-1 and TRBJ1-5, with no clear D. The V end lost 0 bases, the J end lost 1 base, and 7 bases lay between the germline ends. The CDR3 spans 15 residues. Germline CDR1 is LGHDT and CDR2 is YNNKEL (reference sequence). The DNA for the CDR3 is TGTGCCAGCAGCCAAGACCTGGGAAGCAATCAGCCCCAGCATTTT. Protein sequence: CASSQDLGSNQPQHF.

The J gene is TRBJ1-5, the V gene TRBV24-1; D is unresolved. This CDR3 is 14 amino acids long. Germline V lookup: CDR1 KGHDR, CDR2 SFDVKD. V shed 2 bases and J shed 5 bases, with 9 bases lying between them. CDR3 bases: TGTGCCACCAGTGATTCCGGGGTCCATCAGCCCCAGCATTTT. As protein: CATSDSGVHQPQHF.

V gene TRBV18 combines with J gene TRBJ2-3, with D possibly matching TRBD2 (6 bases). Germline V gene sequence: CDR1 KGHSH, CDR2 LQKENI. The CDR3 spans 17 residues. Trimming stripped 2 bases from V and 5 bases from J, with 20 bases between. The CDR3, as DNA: TGTGCCAGCTCACCAACCGCTGTGCGGGACGGGGGAGATACGCAGTATTTT. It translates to CASSPTAVRDGGDTQYF.

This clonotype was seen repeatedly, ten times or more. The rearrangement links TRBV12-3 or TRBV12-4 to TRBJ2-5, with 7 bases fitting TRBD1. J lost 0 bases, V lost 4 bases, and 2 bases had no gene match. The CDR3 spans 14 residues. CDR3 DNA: TGTGCCAGCAGTTCGGGACAGAACCAAGAGACCCAGTACTTC. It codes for CASSSGQNQETQYF.

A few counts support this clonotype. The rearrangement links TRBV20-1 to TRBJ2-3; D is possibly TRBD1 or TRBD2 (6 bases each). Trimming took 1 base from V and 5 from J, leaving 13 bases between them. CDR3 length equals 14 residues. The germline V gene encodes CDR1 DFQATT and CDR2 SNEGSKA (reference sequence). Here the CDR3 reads CSARGPGGGDTQYF. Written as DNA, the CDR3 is TGCAGTGCTAGAGGCCCCGGAGGGGGAGATACGCAGTATTTT.

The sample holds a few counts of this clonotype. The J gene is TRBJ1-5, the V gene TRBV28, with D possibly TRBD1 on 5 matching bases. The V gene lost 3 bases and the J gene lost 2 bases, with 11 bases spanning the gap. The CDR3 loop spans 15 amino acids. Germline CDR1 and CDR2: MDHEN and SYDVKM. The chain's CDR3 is CASSFAGGGNQPQHF. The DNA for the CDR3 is TGTGCCAGCAGTTTCGCGGGGGGGGGCAATCAGCCCCAGCATTTT.

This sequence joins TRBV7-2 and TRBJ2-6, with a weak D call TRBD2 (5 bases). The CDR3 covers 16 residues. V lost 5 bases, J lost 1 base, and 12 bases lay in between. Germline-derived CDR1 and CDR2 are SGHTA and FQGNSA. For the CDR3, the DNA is TGTGCCAGCAGCCCTACTAGTTTTTCTGGGGCCAACGTCCTGACTTTC. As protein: CASSPTSFSGANVLTF.

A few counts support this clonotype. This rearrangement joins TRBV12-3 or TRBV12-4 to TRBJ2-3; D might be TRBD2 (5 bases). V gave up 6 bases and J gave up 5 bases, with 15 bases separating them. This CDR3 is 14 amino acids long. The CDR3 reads CASRSPGGLDTQYF. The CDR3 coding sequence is TGTGCCAGCAGGAGCCCCGGCGGGTTAGATACGCAGTATTTT.

CDR3 residues: CASSPRRGSPLHF. The CDR3 DNA reads TGTGCCAGCAGCCCCCGGAGGGGGTCACCCCTCCACTTT. The chain combines TRBV7-2 with TRBJ1-6, with D maybe TRBD1 (6 bases). CDR3 length equals 13 residues. Trimming took 5 bases from V and 10 from J, leaving 12 bases between them. Germline CDR1 SGHTA, CDR2 FQGNSA. Based on the CDR3 plus reference TRBV7-2 and TRBJ1-6, the full variable domain is GAGVSQSPSNKVTEKGKDVELRCDPISGHTALYWYRQSLGQGLEFLIYFQGNSAPDKSGLPSDRFSAERTGGSVSTLTIQRTQQEDSAVYLCASSPRRGSPLHFGNGTRLTVT.

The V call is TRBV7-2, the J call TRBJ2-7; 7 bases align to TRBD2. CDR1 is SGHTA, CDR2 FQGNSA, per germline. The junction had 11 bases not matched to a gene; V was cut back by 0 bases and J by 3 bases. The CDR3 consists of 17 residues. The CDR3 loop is CASSLAASGGRVYEQYF. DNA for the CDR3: TGTGCCAGCAGCTTAGCGGCGTCAGGCGGGAGAGTCTACGAGCAGTACTTC.

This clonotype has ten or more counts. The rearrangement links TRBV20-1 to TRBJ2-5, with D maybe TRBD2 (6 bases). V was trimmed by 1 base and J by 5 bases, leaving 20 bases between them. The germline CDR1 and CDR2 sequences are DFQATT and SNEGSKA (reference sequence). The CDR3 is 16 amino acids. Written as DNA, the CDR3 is TGCAGTGCTAGAGTCGGAGGAGGGGCCCGTCCTGAGACCCAGTACTTC. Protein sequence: CSARVGGGARPETQYF.